What follows are 28 T cell receptor beta chains derived from one specimen sequenced in a study of cytotoxic CD8 clonotypes in ibrutinib-treated CLL. Libraries were prepared by immunoSEQ multiplex PCR; TCRdb keeps only in-frame clonotypes and omits some of them. The sample lists under 200,000 clones, roughly 80% occurring once. The input for sequencing was PBMCs, taken after 12 months of ibrutinib treatment. The receptors derive from a human donor with chronic lymphocytic leukemia.

The chain is built from TRBV18 and TRBJ1-1, with D hard to call. This CDR3 contains 13 residues. Trimming took 10 bases from V and 0 from J, leaving 12 bases between them. Germline assignment: CDR1 KGHSH and CDR2 LQKENI. CDR3 coding DNA: TGTGCCACGAGTATGAGCCTGAACACTGAAGCTTTCTTT. This codes for CATSMSLNTEAFF. Based on the CDR3 plus reference TRBV18 and TRBJ1-1, the full variable domain is NAGVMQNPRHLVRRRGQEARLRCSPMKGHSHVYWYRQLPEEGLKFMVYLQKENIIDESGMPKERFSAEFPKEGPSILRIQQVVRGDSAAYFCATSMSLNTEAFFGQGTRLTVV.

The V call is TRBV27, the J call TRBJ2-3; D gene unclear. V lost 1 base and J lost 0, with 8 bases in between. Looked up from germline, CDR1 is MNHEY and CDR2 is SMNVEV (reference sequence). The CDR3 covers 15 residues. CDR3 sequence: CASSLLKPSTDTQYF. The CDR3 DNA reads TGTGCCAGCAGTTTATTAAAGCCTAGCACAGATACGCAGTATTTT.

The chain links TRBV27 to TRBJ1-1; TRBD1 might be the D (5 bases). This CDR3 has 13 amino acids. Trimming pared 2 bases from V and 1 base from J, leaving 5 bases between. Per the germline V gene, CDR1 is MNHEY and CDR2 is SMNVEV (reference sequence). Here the CDR3 reads CASSLGANTEAFF. In nucleotides, the CDR3 is TGTGCCAGCAGTTTAGGGGCGAACACTGAAGCTTTCTTT.

This clone was recorded only once. The chain combines TRBV7-9 with TRBJ1-3; no clear D gene. V was cut by 1 base and J by 4 bases, with 17 bases left in between. The CDR3 contains 17 residues. The germline gives CDR1 SEHNR, CDR2 FQNEAQ (reference sequence). CDR3 protein: CASSLEGGLLGGNTIYF. CDR3 DNA: TGTGCCAGCAGCTTAGAAGGTGGCCTACTAGGGGGAAACACCATATATTTT. Combining the CDR3 with reference TRBV7-9 and TRBJ1-3 gives the whole variable domain DTGVSQNPRHKITKRGQNVTFRCDPISEHNRLYWYRQTLGQGPEFLTYFQNEAQLEKSRLLSDRFSAERPKGSFSTLEIQRTEQGDSAMYLCASSLEGGLLGGNTIYFGEGSWLTVV.

This rearrangement joins TRBV12-5 to TRBJ2-5; D is uncertain. The germline CDR1 and CDR2 sequences are LGHNT and FRNRAP. The germline V and J ends were trimmed by 1 base and 2 bases, with 11 bases remaining between them. The CDR3 extends over 15 amino acids. CDR3 sequence reads: CASGLGSQVQETQYF. The CDR3 region has the DNA TGTGCTAGTGGTTTGGGGTCGCAGGTGCAAGAGACCCAGTACTTC.

This clone was detected only once. The rearrangement uses TRBV5-1 and TRBJ2-3; the D gene could be TRBD1 or TRBD2 (5 bases each). CDR1 and CDR2 (germline): SGHRS, YFSETQ. The CDR3 covers 18 residues. V lost 0 bases and J 2 bases, leaving 19 bases between the germline ends. The chain's CDR3 is CASSLEIPGLYSTDTQYF. The CDR3 DNA follows: TGCGCCAGCAGCTTGGAGATCCCGGGGCTCTATTCCACAGATACGCAGTATTTT. The variable domain in full, completed from reference TRBV5-1 and TRBJ2-3, reads KAGVTQTPRYLIKTRGQQVTLSCSPISGHRSVSWYQQTPGQGLQFLFEYFSETQRNKGNFPGRFSGRQFSNSRSEMNVSTLELGDSALYLCASSLEIPGLYSTDTQYFGPGTRLTVL.

The chain uses TRBV6-5 and TRBJ1-2, with unresolved D. This CDR3 has 11 amino acids. Germline-derived CDR1 and CDR2 are MNHEY and SVGAGI. V gave up 4 bases and J gave up 7 bases, with 7 bases separating them. The CDR3: CASSSGLGYTF. The CDR3 DNA is TGTGCCAGCAGTTCTGGACTTGGCTACACCTTC.

The gene calls are TRBV5-4 and TRBJ2-3; 11 nucleotides match TRBD2. Germline-derived CDR1 and CDR2 are SGHNT and YYREEE (reference sequence). J was trimmed by 5 bases and V by 4 bases; bases with no gene match: 3. This CDR3 has 14 residues. The CDR3: CASSPGLAGDTQYF. As DNA, the CDR3 is TGTGCCAGCAGCCCAGGACTAGCGGGAGATACGCAGTATTTT.

This rearrangement joins TRBV7-2 to TRBJ2-2, with D possibly TRBD2 on 5 matching bases. Trimming removed 5 bases at V and 7 bases at J, with 11 bases between. Per germline, CDR1 SGHTA and CDR2 FQGNSA. CDR3 length: 13 amino acids. The CDR3 loop is CASSLPSLGELFF. DNA for the CDR3: TGTGCCAGCAGCCTCCCTAGCCTCGGGGAGCTGTTTTTT.

This chain joins TRBV19 and TRBJ1-5; possible D gene TRBD1, 6 bases. Germline CDR1 and CDR2: LNHDA and SQIVND (reference sequence). This CDR3 comprises 16 residues. V was clipped by 5 bases and J by 0 bases, with 14 bases between them. The DNA for the CDR3 is TGTGCCAGTAGTGGTCGGACAGAACATAGCAATCAGCCCCAGCATTTT. This sequence encodes CASSGRTEHSNQPQHF.

V usage is TRBV4-2 and J usage is TRBJ2-3; TRBD2 matches at 8 bases. Trimming removed 0 bases from V and 3 bases from J; junction bases left unmatched: 14. The CDR3 covers 19 residues. Germline lookup yields CDR1 LGHNA and CDR2 YNFKEQ. The CDR3 nucleotides read TGTGCCAGCAGCCAAGAAAGGGGACTGCGCGGGGGGCTTACAGATACGCAGTATTTT. Translation gives CASSQERGLRGGLTDTQYF.

This chain uses TRBV9 with TRBJ2-5; D tentatively reads TRBD1 or TRBD2 (5 bases each). CDR3 length: 14 amino acids. Trimming left V 3 bases short and J 7 bases short, with 16 bases between. The V gene's germline CDR1 is SGDLS and CDR2 YYNGEE. CDR3 sequence (DNA): TGTGCCAGCAGCGCGATCGGGACCTCGAGGACCCAGTACTTC. Translation: CASSAIGTSRTQYF.

V usage is TRBV28 and J usage is TRBJ2-1, with 11 bases identical to TRBD2. The CDR3 is made up of 15 amino acids. J gave up 7 bases and V 5 bases, and 7 bases lay outside the gene matches. CDR1 MDHEN and CDR2 SYDVKM come from the germline V gene. CDR3 residues: CASSRRLAGRNEQFF. The CDR3 coding sequence is TGTGCCAGCAGTCGGCGACTAGCGGGACGGAATGAGCAGTTCTTC.

The rearrangement joins TRBV19 to TRBJ2-1; 11 nucleotides agree with TRBD2. Unmatched junction bases numbered 11, after V lost 8 bases and J lost 8 bases. The CDR3 length is 15 residues. CDR1 and CDR2 (germline): LNHDA, SQIVND (reference sequence). CDR3 nucleotide sequence: TGTGCCAGTCGTCTCTCACTAGCGGGAGTCGATGAGCAGTTCTTC. Translated, it gives CASRLSLAGVDEQFF.

The chain carries TRBV19 and TRBJ2-1; D call uncertain. CDR1 LNHDA and CDR2 SQIVND come from the germline V gene (reference sequence). The CDR3 loop spans 16 amino acids. Trimming cost V 6 bases and J 0 bases, with 15 bases left between them. The CDR3 is CASSKYGTSSYNEQFF. The CDR3 nucleotides are TGTGCCAGTAGCAAGTATGGCACGAGCTCCTACAATGAGCAGTTCTTC.

The table lists this clone with a few counts. The chain joins TRBV7-2 to TRBJ2-5; TRBD2 matches 8 bases. This CDR3 spans 14 amino acids. J gave up 2 bases and V 6 bases, and 5 bases lay outside the gene matches. The germline V gene has CDR1 SGHTA and CDR2 FQGNSA. The CDR3 DNA sequence: TGTGCCAGCAGACCCGGGGGGGCACAAGAGACCCAGTACTTC. Its protein is CASRPGGAQETQYF.

The CDR3 DNA reads as TGTGCCACCAGCATAGATAGCGGAAATTACAATGAGCAGTTCTTC. Its translation: CATSIDSGNYNEQFF. The chain couples TRBV15 to TRBJ2-1; D is possibly TRBD2 (6 bases). This CDR3 has 15 amino acids. V gave up 4 bases and J gave up 4 bases, with 14 bases separating them. Germline V gives CDR1 LNHNV, CDR2 YYDKDF (reference sequence).

The chain has TRBV2 and TRBJ2-7, with 14 bases fitting TRBD2. CDR1 and CDR2 from the germline V gene are SNHLY and FYNNEI. Trimming cost V 0 bases and J 0 bases; bases outside gene matches: 7. The CDR3 runs to 19 residues. CDR3 DNA: TGTGCCAGCAGTGAAGCGGAGGGACTAGCGGGAGTGGTCTCCTACGAGCAGTACTTC. Translating it yields CASSEAEGLAGVVSYEQYF.

In the case of this clone: Other DNA variants within this sample encode the same CDR3. CDR3 amino acids: CASSLQGLYGYTF. The CDR3 DNA follows: TGTGCCAGCAGTTTACAAGGGTTGTATGGCTACACCTTC. The chain couples TRBV28 to TRBJ1-2; D unresolved. This CDR3 spans 13 amino acids. CDR1 and CDR2 from the germline V gene are MDHEN and SYDVKM. V was pared by 2 bases and J by 5 bases, with 9 bases between.

This chain joins TRBV2 and TRBJ2-1; the match to TRBD2 covers 11 bases. This CDR3 is 16 amino acids long. CDR1 is SNHLY, CDR2 FYNNEI, per germline. V lost 6 bases to trimming and J lost 9 bases; unmatched junction nucleotides: 13. CDR3 DNA sequence: TGTGCCAGCAGGGGTACGACTAGCGGGAAAAGGGTTGAGCAGTTCTTC. This codes for CASRGTTSGKRVEQFF.

V is TRBV5-6 and J is TRBJ2-7; no definite D call. V lost 0 bases and J lost 8, with 9 bases in between. This CDR3 has 12 residues. The germline V gene encodes CDR1 SGHDT and CDR2 YYEEEE. CDR3 region: CASSLVGRKQYF. DNA of the CDR3: TGTGCCAGCAGCTTGGTTGGCAGGAAGCAGTACTTC.

The CDR3 region has the DNA TGCGCCAGCAGCCAGGTAGCGGGACCGGTACACTACGAGCAGTACTTC. It translates to CASSQVAGPVHYEQYF. The V and J genes are TRBV4-3 and TRBJ2-7; 8 bases fit TRBD2. The CDR3 covers 16 residues. Germline CDR1 LGHNA, CDR2 YSLEER. With V trimmed by 3 bases and J by 3 bases, 10 bases remained unmatched.

The chain links TRBV19 to TRBJ2-2; weak D call: TRBD2 (6 bases). V shed 6 bases and J shed 6 bases, with 17 bases lying between them. The CDR3 contains 15 residues. Germline CDR1 LNHDA, CDR2 SQIVND (reference sequence). The CDR3 DNA follows: TGTGCCAGTAGGCCGGGCCGAGGAGGGGCCGGGGAGCTGTTTTTT. This translates into CASRPGRGGAGELFF.

This chain uses TRBV18 with TRBJ2-2; TRBD1 matches 9 bases. V shed 4 bases and J 1 base; nucleotides not matched to a gene: 4. The germline gives CDR1 KGHSH, CDR2 LQKENI. This CDR3 spans 16 amino acids. CDR3 amino acids: CASSRPGQGNTGELFF. The DNA of the CDR3 is TGTGCCAGCTCACGACCGGGACAGGGGAACACCGGGGAGCTGTTTTTT.

This clone was detected once. The V gene is TRBV4-2, the J gene TRBJ2-5; TRBD2 might be the D (6 bases). CDR3 length: 16 residues. Trimming cost V 1 base and J 8 bases, with 20 bases left between them. The germline gives CDR1 LGHNA, CDR2 YNFKEQ. This CDR3 is CASSQGLGQRVETQYF. The CDR3 DNA sequence: TGTGCCAGCAGCCAAGGATTGGGCCAGCGGGTAGAAACCCAGTACTTC.

CDR3 sequence: CASSQYTPGQGDGYTF. As DNA, the CDR3 is TGTGCCAGCTCACAATATACACCGGGACAGGGGGATGGCTACACCTTC. The chain uses TRBV18 and TRBJ1-2; TRBD1 agrees at 11 bases. Germline loops: CDR1 KGHSH, CDR2 LQKENI. V lost 4 bases to trimming and J lost 6 bases; unmatched junction nucleotides: 10. The length of the CDR3 is 16 residues.

The chain combines TRBV7-9 with TRBJ1-1; no definite D call. Germline V lookup: CDR1 SEHNR, CDR2 FQNEAQ (reference sequence). Trimming stripped 2 bases from V and 7 bases from J, with 23 bases between. This CDR3 comprises 17 residues. This chain's CDR3 is CASSLSGGGKTDHEAFF. In nucleotides, the CDR3 is TGTGCCAGCAGCTTATCAGGCGGAGGAAAGACGGACCATGAAGCTTTCTTT.

Concerning this clone: At one boundary the junction diverges from the germline segment, which might be a read error. The same CDR3 arises from other DNA sequences in this sample as well. V and J are TRBV28 and TRBJ1-5; no clear D gene. Germline CDR1 and CDR2: MDHEN and SYDVKM. CDR3 length equals 13 residues. The CDR3 DNA reads as TGTGCCACCAATAGGGATAGCAATCAACCCCAGCATTTT. Amino acid sequence: CATNRDSNQPQHF.